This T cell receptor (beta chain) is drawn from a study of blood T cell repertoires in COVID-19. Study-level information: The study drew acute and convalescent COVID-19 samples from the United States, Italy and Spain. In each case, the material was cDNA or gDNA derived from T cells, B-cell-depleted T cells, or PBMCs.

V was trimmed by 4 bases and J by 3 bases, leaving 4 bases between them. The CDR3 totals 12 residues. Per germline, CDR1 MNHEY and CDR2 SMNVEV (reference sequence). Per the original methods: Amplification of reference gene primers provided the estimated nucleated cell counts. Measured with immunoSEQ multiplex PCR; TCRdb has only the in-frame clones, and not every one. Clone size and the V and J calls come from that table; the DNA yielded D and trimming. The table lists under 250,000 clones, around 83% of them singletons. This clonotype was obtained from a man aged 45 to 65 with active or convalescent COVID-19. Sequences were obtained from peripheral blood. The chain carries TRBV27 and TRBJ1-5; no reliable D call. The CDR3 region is CASSSFNQPQHF. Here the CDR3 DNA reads TGTGCCAGCAGTTCCTTCAATCAGCCCCAGCATTTT.